The 17 T cell receptor beta chains below were found in one sample sequenced in a study of cytomegalovirus exposure and HLA in healthy donors. PCR primers comprised 60 Vbeta and 13 Jbeta primers. Only in-frame clones appear in the TCRdb table, and some are missing; sequencing was by immunoSEQ multiplex PCR. This listing includes 75,000 to 85,000 clones. The sequenced sample was PBMCs. These receptors originate from a young man in good health and CMV-seropositive.

V and J are TRBV19 and TRBJ2-5, with 8 bases that match TRBD2. The ends lost 3 bases at V and 4 bases at J; junction bases unmatched: 7. This CDR3 contains 15 residues. In germline, CDR1 is LNHDA, CDR2 SQIVND (reference sequence). Here the CDR3 DNA reads TGTGCCAGTAGTATCGGGGGGGGGCCGCTAGAGACCCAGTACTTC. This encodes CASSIGGGPLETQYF.

The V and J genes are TRBV5-5 and TRBJ2-3; 10 nucleotides agree with TRBD2. With V trimmed by 2 bases and J by 5 bases, 5 bases remained unmatched. The CDR3 extends over 15 amino acids. Germline values: CDR1 SGHKS, CDR2 YYEKEE (reference sequence). The CDR3 DNA reads TGTGCCAGCAGCTTACTAGCGGGGCACGGAGATACGCAGTATTTT. It is translated as CASSLLAGHGDTQYF.

The chain has TRBV6-1 and TRBJ2-2; a weak D match, TRBD1 (5 bases). V gave up 8 bases and J gave up 4 bases, with 14 bases separating them. CDR3 size: 14 residues. CDR1 is MNHNS, CDR2 SASEGT, per germline. The CDR3 loop is CASRLEDITGELFF. The CDR3 region has the DNA TGTGCCAGCCGATTAGAGGACATCACCGGGGAGCTGTTTTTT.

The gene calls are TRBV19 and TRBJ1-2, with no clear D. Trimming took 5 bases from V and 8 from J, leaving 21 bases between them. Germline V gene data show CDR1 as LNHDA and CDR2 as SQIVND (reference sequence). The CDR3 has 15 residues. CDR3 DNA sequence: TGTGCCAGTAGTCCAAACCCGGGTAGCCTTCGCGGCTACACCTTC. Protein: CASSPNPGSLRGYTF.

V usage is TRBV6-5 and J usage is TRBJ2-6; D is unresolved. The CDR3 spans 15 residues. V lost 4 bases to trimming and J lost 1 base, with 8 bases between them. CDR1 is MNHEY, CDR2 SVGAGI, per germline. The DNA for the CDR3 is TGTGCCAGCAGTTTTACTCCATCTGGGGCCAACGTCCTGACTTTC. This sequence encodes CASSFTPSGANVLTF.

V is TRBV28 and J is TRBJ1-5, with a weak D call TRBD1 (6 bases). CDR1 and CDR2 from the germline V gene are MDHEN and SYDVKM. V was clipped by 10 bases and J by 0 bases, with 19 bases between them. This CDR3 comprises 16 residues. In DNA, the CDR3 is TGTGCCATCGATCGGACAGTAAGTTATAGCAATCAGCCCCAGCATTTT. Protein product: CAIDRTVSYSNQPQHF. Combining the CDR3 with reference TRBV28 and TRBJ1-5 gives the whole variable domain DVKVTQSSRYLVKRTGEKVFLECVQDMDHENMFWYRQDPGLGLRLIYFSYDVKMKEKGDIPEGYSVSREKKERFSLILESASTNQTSMYLCAIDRTVSYSNQPQHFGDGTRLSIL.

The chain joins TRBV13 to TRBJ1-1, with 8 bases aligning to TRBD1. V shed 6 bases, J shed 0 bases, and the junction held 6 bases outside the gene matches. The V gene's germline CDR1 is PRHDT and CDR2 FYEKMQ (reference sequence). This CDR3 contains 15 residues. The CDR3 is CASSDQGAMNTEAFF. The DNA of the CDR3 is TGTGCCAGCAGTGACCAGGGGGCGATGAACACTGAAGCTTTCTTT.

This chain connects TRBV7-2 to TRBJ1-5, with no clear D. V dropped 3 bases and J dropped 6 bases, with 6 bases sitting between them. The CDR3 runs to 12 residues. Germline V lookup: CDR1 SGHTA, CDR2 FQGNSA. The chain's CDR3 is CASSFGGQPQHF. CDR3 bases: TGTGCCAGCAGCTTCGGAGGTCAGCCCCAGCATTTT. The complete variable domain, with remaining parts taken from reference TRBV7-2 and TRBJ1-5, reads GAGVSQSPSNKVTEKGKDVELRCDPISGHTALYWYRQSLGQGLEFLIYFQGNSAPDKSGLPSDRFSAERTGGSVSTLTIQRTQQEDSAVYLCASSFGGQPQHFGDGTRLSIL.

The CDR3 reads CASSRGHSGSFTDTQYF. CDR3 sequence (DNA): TGTGCCAGCAGTCGTGGACATAGCGGGAGTTTCACAGATACGCAGTATTTT. The V gene is TRBV5-8, the J gene TRBJ2-3; 9 bases align to TRBD2. The ends lost 5 bases at V and 2 bases at J; junction bases unmatched: 12. The CDR3 has 17 amino acids. From germline, CDR1 is SGHTS and CDR2 YDEGEE.

The rearrangement joins TRBV6-6 to TRBJ1-5; 7 positions agree with TRBD1. V shed 5 bases and J 7 bases; nucleotides not matched to a gene: 5. Germline lookup yields CDR1 MNHNY and CDR2 SVGAGI (reference sequence). This CDR3 is 13 amino acids long. The CDR3 region has the DNA TGTGCCAGCAGTACAGGGGAGAGGCAGCCCCAGCATTTT. This codes for CASSTGERQPQHF.

The chain links TRBV19 to TRBJ1-5, with 12 bases aligning to TRBD1. This CDR3 contains 19 residues. CDR1 and CDR2 (germline): LNHDA, SQIVND (reference sequence). Trimming took 3 bases from V and 6 from J; bases not matched to a gene: 15. The CDR3 bases are TGTGCCAGTAGTATTTACCGGGGGACAGGGGGCACGAGGAGTCAGCCCCAGCATTTT. Amino acid sequence: CASSIYRGTGGTRSQPQHF.

The V call is TRBV4-1, the J call TRBJ1-2; TRBD1 agrees at 7 bases. The CDR3 is 15 amino acids. Germline CDR1 is MGHRA and CDR2 is YSYEKL. V dropped 5 bases and J dropped 5; count of bases not matched to a gene: 11. In DNA form, the CDR3 reads TGCGCCAGCAGCACCGCGACAGGGAAGAAGTATGGCTACACCTTC. It specifies CASSTATGKKYGYTF.

The CDR3 DNA follows: TGTGCCAGCAGCTTCACTGGGGCCAACGTCCTGACTTTC. Translated, it gives CASSFTGANVLTF. The chain is built from TRBV11-3 and TRBJ2-6; D unclear. CDR3 size: 13 residues. Trimming removed 3 bases at V and 2 bases at J, with 2 bases between. Per germline, CDR1 SGHNT and CDR2 YENEEA.

This chain connects TRBV30 to TRBJ1-5, with 9 positions matching TRBD1. The ends lost 5 bases at V and 4 bases at J; junction bases unmatched: 9. CDR1 is GTSNPN and CDR2 is SVGIG in the germline V gene (reference sequence). The CDR3 spans 15 residues. The DNA of the CDR3 is TGTGCCTGGGACCGGGGACAGGGATGGAATCAGCCCCAGCATTTT. Translating gives CAWDRGQGWNQPQHF.

The CDR3 sequence is CATSSQPYSNQPQHF. The CDR3 DNA follows: TGTGCCACCAGCTCACAGCCTTATAGCAATCAGCCCCAGCATTTT. V is TRBV15 and J is TRBJ1-5; no clear D. The V end was cut by 5 bases, the J end by 0 bases, with 11 bases between. The CDR3 contains 15 residues. Germline V gives CDR1 LNHNV, CDR2 YYDKDF (reference sequence).

The chain recombines TRBV19 with TRBJ1-2; TRBD1 might be the D (6 bases). Looked up from germline, CDR1 is LNHDA and CDR2 is SQIVND (reference sequence). Trimming left V 4 bases short and J 6 bases short, with 18 bases between. The CDR3 totals 15 residues. The CDR3 here is CASSSRDTHLHGYTF. Written as DNA, the CDR3 is TGTGCCAGTAGTAGCCGGGACACCCACCTCCATGGCTACACCTTC.

V usage is TRBV6-1 and J usage is TRBJ1-1; no clear D gene. The V gene's germline CDR1 is MNHNS and CDR2 SASEGT. V was cut by 2 bases and J by 6 bases, with 13 bases left in between. The CDR3 is 14 residues long. The CDR3 DNA reads TGTGCCAGCAGTGAAAGGTCGACGGGTCCTGAAGCTTTCTTT. It encodes CASSERSTGPEAFF.